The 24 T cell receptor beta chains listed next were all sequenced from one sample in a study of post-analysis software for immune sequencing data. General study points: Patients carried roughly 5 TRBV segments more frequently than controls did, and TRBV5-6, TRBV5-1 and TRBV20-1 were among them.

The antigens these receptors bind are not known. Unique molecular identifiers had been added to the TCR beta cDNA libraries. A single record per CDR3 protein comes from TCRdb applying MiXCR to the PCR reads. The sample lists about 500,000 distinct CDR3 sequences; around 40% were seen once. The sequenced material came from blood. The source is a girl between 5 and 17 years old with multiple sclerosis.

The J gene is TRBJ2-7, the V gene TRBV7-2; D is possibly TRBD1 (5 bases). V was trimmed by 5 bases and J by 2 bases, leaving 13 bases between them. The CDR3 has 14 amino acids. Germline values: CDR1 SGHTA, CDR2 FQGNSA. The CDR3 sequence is CASSPYGRAYEQYF. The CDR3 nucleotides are TGTGCCAGCAGCCCCTATGGCAGGGCCTACGAGCAGTACTTC.

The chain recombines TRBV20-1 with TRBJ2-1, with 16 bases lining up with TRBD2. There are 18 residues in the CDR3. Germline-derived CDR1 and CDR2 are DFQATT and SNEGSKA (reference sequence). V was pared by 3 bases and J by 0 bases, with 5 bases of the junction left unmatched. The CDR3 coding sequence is TGCAGTGCTAGGGGACTAGCGGGAGGGCCCAGCTCCTACAATGAGCAGTTCTTC. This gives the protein CSARGLAGGPSSYNEQFF.

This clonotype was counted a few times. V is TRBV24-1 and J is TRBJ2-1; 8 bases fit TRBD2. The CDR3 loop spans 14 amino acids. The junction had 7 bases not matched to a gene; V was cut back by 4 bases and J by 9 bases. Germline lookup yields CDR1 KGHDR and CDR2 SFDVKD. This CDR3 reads CATSETGGPTEQFF. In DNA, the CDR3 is TGTGCCACCAGTGAAACGGGAGGGCCTACTGAGCAGTTCTTC.

In DNA form, the CDR3 reads TGTGCCAGCAGCATTCTTTCCGTGCAGTTCTTC. Amino acid sequence: CASSILSVQFF. V is TRBV11-2 and J is TRBJ2-1, with D hard to call. Trimming left V 5 bases short and J 12 bases short, with 11 bases between. Germline-derived CDR1 and CDR2 are SGHAT and FQNNGV. The CDR3 is made up of 11 amino acids.

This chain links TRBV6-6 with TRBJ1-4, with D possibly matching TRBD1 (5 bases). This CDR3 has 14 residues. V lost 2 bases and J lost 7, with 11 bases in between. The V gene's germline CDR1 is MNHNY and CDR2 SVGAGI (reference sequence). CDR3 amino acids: CASSYIQGLEKLFF. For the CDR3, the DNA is TGTGCCAGCAGTTACATCCAGGGACTTGAAAAACTGTTTTTT.

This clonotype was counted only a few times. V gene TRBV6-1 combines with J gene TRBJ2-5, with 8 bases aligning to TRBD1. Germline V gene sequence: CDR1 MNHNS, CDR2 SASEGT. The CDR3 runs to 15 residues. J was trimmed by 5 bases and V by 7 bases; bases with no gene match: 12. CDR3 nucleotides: TGTGCCAGCATCGAGGACAGGGTTAGGTCGGAGACCCAGTACTTC. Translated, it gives CASIEDRVRSETQYF.

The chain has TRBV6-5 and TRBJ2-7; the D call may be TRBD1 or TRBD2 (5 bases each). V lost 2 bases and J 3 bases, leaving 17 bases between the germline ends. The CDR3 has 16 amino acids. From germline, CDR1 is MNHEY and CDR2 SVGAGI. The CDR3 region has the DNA TGTGCCAGCAGTTACCAGCCCTCCGGGACCCTCTACGAGCAGTACTTC. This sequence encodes CASSYQPSGTLYEQYF.

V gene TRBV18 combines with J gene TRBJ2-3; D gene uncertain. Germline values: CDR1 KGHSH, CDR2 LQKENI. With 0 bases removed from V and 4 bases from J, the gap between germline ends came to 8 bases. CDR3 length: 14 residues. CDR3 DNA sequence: TGTGCCAGCTCACCACCGGCTGGGGCAGATACGCAGTATTTT. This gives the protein CASSPPAGADTQYF.

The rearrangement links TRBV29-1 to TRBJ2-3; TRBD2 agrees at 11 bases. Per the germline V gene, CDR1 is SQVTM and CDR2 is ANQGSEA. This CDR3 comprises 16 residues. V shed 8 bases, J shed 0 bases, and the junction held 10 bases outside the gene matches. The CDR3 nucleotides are TGCAGCCCACCCGGACTAGCGGGCCTTAGCACAGATACGCAGTATTTT. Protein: CSPPGLAGLSTDTQYF.

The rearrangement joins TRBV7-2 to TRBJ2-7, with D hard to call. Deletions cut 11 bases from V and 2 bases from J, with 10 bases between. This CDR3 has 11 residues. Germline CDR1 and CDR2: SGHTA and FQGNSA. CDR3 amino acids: CASRRTYEQYF. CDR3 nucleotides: TGTGCCTCGCGACGGACCTACGAGCAGTACTTC.

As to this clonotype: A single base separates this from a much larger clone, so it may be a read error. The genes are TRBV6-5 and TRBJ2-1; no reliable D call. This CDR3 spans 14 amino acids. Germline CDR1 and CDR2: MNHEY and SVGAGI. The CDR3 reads CASSQASSYSEQFF. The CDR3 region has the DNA TGTGCCAGCAGTCAAGCGAGCTCCTACAGTGAGCAGTTCTTC.

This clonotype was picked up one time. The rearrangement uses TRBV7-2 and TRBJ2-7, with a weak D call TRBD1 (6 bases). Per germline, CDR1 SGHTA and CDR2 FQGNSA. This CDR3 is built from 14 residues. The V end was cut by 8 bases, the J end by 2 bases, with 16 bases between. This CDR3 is CASFRQVIPYEQYF. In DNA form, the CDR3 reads TGTGCCAGCTTTAGACAGGTCATTCCCTACGAGCAGTACTTC.

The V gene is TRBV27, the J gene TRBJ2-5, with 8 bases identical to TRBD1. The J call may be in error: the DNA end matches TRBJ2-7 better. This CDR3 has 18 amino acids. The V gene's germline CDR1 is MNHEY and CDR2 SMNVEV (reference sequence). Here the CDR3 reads CASSLARGITGGGYEQYF. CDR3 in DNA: TGTGCCAGCAGTCTCGCAAGAGGCATTACAGGGGGTGGCTACGAGCAGTACTTC.

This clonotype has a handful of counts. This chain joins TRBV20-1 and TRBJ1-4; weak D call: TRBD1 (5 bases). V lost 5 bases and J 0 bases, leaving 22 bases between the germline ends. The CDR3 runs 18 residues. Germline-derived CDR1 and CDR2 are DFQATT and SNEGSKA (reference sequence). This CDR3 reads CSAPNRDSFQATNEKLFF. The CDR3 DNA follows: TGCAGTGCTCCCAACCGAGACAGTTTCCAAGCAACTAATGAAAAACTGTTTTTT.

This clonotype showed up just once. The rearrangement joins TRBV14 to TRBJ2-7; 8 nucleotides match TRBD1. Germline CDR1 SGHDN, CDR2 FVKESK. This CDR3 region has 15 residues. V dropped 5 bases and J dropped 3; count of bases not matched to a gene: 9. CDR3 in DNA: TGTGCCAGCAGCTACCGACAGGGGCGACTCTACGAGCAGTACTTC. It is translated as CASSYRQGRLYEQYF.

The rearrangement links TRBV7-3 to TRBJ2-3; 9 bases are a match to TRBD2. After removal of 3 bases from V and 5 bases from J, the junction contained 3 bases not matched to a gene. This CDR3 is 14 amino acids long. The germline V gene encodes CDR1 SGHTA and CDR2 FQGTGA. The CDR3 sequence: CASSFIAGVDTQYF. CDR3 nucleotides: TGTGCCAGCAGCTTCATAGCGGGAGTAGATACGCAGTATTTT.

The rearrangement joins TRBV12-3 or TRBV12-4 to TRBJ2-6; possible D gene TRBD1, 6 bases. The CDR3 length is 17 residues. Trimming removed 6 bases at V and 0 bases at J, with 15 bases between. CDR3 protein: CASRLWTVRSGANVLTF. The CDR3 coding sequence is TGTGCCAGCAGGCTTTGGACAGTCCGCTCTGGGGCCAACGTCCTGACTTTC.

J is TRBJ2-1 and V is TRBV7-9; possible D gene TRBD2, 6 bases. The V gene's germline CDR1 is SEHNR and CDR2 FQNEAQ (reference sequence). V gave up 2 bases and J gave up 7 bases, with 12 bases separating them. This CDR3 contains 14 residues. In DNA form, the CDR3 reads TGTGCCAGCAGCTTATTTGGGGGAGGTAATGAGCAGTTCTTC. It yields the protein CASSLFGGGNEQFF.

CDR3 sequence: CASRGQGNEQFF. The CDR3 DNA follows: TGTGCCAGCAGAGGACAGGGGAATGAGCAGTTCTTC. This chain uses TRBV6-5 with TRBJ2-1; TRBD1 aligns across 9 bases. J was trimmed by 7 bases and V by 6 bases; bases with no gene match: 1. The CDR3 is 12 amino acids. From germline, CDR1 is MNHEY and CDR2 SVGAGI.

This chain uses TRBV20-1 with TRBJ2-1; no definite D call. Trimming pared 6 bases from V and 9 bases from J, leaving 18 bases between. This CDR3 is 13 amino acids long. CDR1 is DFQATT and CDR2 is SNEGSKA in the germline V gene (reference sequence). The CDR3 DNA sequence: TGCAGTGCACCATGGGCAGCGAATGGTGAGCAGTTCTTC. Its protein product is CSAPWAANGEQFF.

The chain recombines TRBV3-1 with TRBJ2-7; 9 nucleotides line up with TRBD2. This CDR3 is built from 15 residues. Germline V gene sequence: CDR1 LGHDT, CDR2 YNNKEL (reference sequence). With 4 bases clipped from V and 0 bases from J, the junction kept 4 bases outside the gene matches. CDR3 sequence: CASSRGGLASYEQYF. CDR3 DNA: TGTGCCAGCAGCCGGGGGGGACTAGCCTCCTACGAGCAGTACTTC.

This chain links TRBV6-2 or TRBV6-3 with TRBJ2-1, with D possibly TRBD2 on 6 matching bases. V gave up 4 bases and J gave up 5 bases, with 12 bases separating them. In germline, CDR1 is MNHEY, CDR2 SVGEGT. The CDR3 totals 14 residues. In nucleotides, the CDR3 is TGTGCCAGCAGTTTCGGGGGAAGGGACAATGAGCAGTTCTTC. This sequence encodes CASSFGGRDNEQFF.

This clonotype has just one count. The CDR3 spells CASSQERGNQPQHF. The CDR3 nucleotides are TGCGCCAGCAGCCAAGAAAGGGGAAATCAGCCCCAGCATTTT. The gene calls are TRBV4-3 and TRBJ1-5, with D perhaps TRBD1 (5 bases). Trimming left V 0 bases short and J 4 bases short, with 7 bases between. CDR3 size: 14 residues. Germline CDR1 is LGHNA and CDR2 is YSLEER.

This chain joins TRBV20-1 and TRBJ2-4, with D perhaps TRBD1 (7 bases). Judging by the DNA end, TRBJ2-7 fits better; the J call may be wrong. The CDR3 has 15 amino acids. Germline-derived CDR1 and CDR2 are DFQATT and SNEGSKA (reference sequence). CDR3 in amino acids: CSAARGAGPTYEQYF. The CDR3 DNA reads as TGCAGTGCAGCCAGGGGGGCGGGACCGACGTACGAGCAGTACTTC.